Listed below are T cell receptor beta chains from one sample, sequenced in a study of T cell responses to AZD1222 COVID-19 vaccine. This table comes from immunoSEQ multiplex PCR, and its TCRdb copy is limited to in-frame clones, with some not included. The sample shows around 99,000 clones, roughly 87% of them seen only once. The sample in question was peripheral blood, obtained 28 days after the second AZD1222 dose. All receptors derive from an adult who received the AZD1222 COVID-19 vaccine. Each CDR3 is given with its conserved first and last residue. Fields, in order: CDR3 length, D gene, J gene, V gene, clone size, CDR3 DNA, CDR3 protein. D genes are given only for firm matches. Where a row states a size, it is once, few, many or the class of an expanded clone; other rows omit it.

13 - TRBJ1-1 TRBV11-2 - TGTGCCAGCAGCTTAGGGCAGGCCACTGAAGCTTTCTTT CASSLGQATEAFF
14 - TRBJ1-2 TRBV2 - TGTGCCAGCAGTGTCCAGCCGGGATACTATGGCTACACCTTC CASSVQPGYYGYTF
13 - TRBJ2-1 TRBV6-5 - TGTGCCAGCAGTTACTTTGGGGGCAATGAGCAGTTCTTC CASSYFGGNEQFF
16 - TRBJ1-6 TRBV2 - TGTGCCAGCACTTTAAGGGGTCCCTCCTATAATTCACCCCTCCACTTT CASTLRGPSYNSPLHF
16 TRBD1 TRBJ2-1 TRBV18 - TGTGCCAGCTCATTTATGGGACAGGGCCCTCTCAATGAGCAGTTCTTC CASSFMGQGPLNEQFF
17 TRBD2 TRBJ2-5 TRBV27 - TGTGCCAGCAGTTTGTCTGGTGTGCTAGCGGGGGAGGAGACCCAGTACTTC CASSLSGVLAGEETQYF
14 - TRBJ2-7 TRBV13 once TGTGCCAGCAGCTTAGGCGAAGGGGCGAACGAGCAGTACTTC CASSLGEGANEQYF
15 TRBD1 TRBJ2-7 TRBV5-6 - TGTGCCAGCAGCCTGGGACAGGGGGCTATCTACGAGCAGTACTTC CASSLGQGAIYEQYF
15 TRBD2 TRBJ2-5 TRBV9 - TGTGCCAGCAGCGTAAGCGGGGGGCCTCAAGAGACCCAGTACTTC CASSVSGGPQETQYF
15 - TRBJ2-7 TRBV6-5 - TGTGCCAGCTACGTCGCGGGGAGCAACTCCTACGAGCAGTACTTC CASYVAGSNSYEQYF
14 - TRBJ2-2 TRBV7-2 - TGTGCCAGCAGCTTCGCTACGAACACCGGGGAGCTGTTTTTT CASSFATNTGELFF
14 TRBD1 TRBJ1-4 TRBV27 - TGTGCCAGCAGTCACCGGGACAGGCATGAAAAACTGTTTTTT CASSHRDRHEKLFF
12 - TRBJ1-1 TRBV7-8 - TGTGCCAGCAGCTCTCCGGGGCCTGAAGCTTTCTTT CASSSPGPEAFF
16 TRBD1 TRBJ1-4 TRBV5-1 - TGCGCCAGCAGCTTGCAGGGACAGCCAACTAATGAAAAACTGTTTTTT CASSLQGQPTNEKLFF
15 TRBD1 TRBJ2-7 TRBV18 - TGTGCCAGCATGCGGGACAGGGGCCTCTCCTACGAGCAGTACTTC CASMRDRGLSYEQYF
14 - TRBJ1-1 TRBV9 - TGTGCCAGCAGCGTTGGCCAGCAGAACACTGAAGCTTTCTTT CASSVGQQNTEAFF
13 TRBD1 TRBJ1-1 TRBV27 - TGTGCCAGCAAGGGGGCAGCGGACACTGAAGCTTTCTTT CASKGAADTEAFF
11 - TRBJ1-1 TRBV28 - TGTGCCACAGGAACGAACACTGAAGCTTTCTTT CATGTNTEAFF
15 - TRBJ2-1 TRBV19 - TGTGCCAGTAGTATGAGCCCGGGGACCTACAATGAGCAGTTCTTC CASSMSPGTYNEQFF
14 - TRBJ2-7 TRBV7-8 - TGTGCCAGCAGCCCAGGGACACCGACCTACGAGCAGTACTTC CASSPGTPTYEQYF
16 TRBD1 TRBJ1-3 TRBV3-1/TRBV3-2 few TGTGCCAGCAGCCATAGACAGGGGGCTTCTGGAAACACCATATATTTT CASSHRQGASGNTIYF
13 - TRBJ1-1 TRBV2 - TGTGCCACCGACGGACCCCTGGGGACTGAAGCTTTCTTT CATDGPLGTEAFF
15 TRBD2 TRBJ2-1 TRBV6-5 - TGTGCCAGCAAGCCCGGGACTAGCGGGGGGGTTGAGCAGTTCTTC CASKPGTSGGVEQFF
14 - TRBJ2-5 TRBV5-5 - TGTGCCAGCAGCCAGCCGGGGGCCACGGAGACCCAGTACTTC CASSQPGATETQYF
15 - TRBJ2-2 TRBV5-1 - TGCGCCAGCAGCTTAAACCAGCTGAACACCGGGGAGCTGTTTTTT CASSLNQLNTGELFF
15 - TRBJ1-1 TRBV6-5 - TGTGCCAGCAGTTACTCGAAAGGGTTTGGAACTGAAGCTTTCTTT CASSYSKGFGTEAFF
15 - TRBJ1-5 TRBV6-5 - TGTGCCAGCAGGTCGACACCTTATAGCAATCAGCCCCAGCATTTT CASRSTPYSNQPQHF
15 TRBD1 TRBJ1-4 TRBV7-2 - TGTGCCAGCAGGCAAGGACAGGGGCCTAATGAAAAACTGTTTTTT CASRQGQGPNEKLFF
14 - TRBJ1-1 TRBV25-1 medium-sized TGTGCCAGCACCTATGGGGGATACGACACTGAAGCTTTCTTT CASTYGGYDTEAFF
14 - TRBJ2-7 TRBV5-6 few TGTGCCAGCAGCCTAACAGGGACCCCATACGAGCAGTACTTC CASSLTGTPYEQYF
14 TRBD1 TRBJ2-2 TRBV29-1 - TGCAGCGTTACCGGGACAGCGAACACCGGGGAGCTGTTTTTT CSVTGTANTGELFF
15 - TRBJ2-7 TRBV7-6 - TGTGCCAGCAGCTTAGAGGTAGGGACCTCCTACGAGCAGTACTTC CASSLEVGTSYEQYF
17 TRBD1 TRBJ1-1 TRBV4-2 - TGTGCCAGCAGCCAAGATGTTTCCAGGACAGGGGTTCGGGAAGCTTTCTTT CASSQDVSRTGVREAFF
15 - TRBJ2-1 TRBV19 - TGTGCCAGTAGTATTTCAGGCCCCTCCTACAATGAGCAGTTCTTC CASSISGPSYNEQFF
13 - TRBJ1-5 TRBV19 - TGTGCCAGTAGCAACTTCGGGGGGCAGCCCCAGCATTTT CASSNFGGQPQHF
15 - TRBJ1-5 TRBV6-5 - TGTGCCAGCAGTTATACGGCCTATAGCAATCAGCCCCAGCATTTT CASSYTAYSNQPQHF
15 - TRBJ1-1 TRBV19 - TGTGCCAGTTTACTGCGCAGGGGATTGAACACTGAAGCTTTCTTT CASLLRRGLNTEAFF